Below are 5 T cell receptor beta chains sequenced from a single sample in a study of T cells in Graves' hyperthyroidism and ophthalmopathy. The investigators amplified TCR beta CDR3 regions from RNA transcripts. HTBI primers were used for first-round RT-PCR of the TCR CDR3. One entry per CDR3 protein results from TCRdb running MiXCR on the multiplex PCR reads. The repertoire holds about 360,000 distinct CDR3 sequences, with roughly 13% as singletons. Sequences were obtained from blood. The receptors derive from a woman aged 18-29 years with Graves' hyperthyroidism.

This clonotype has at least ten counts. V gene TRBV20-1 combines with J gene TRBJ2-2; 9 bases align to TRBD2. Germline CDR1 and CDR2: DFQATT and SNEGSKA (reference sequence). Trimming at V came to 5 bases and at J to 4 bases, leaving 14 bases not matched to a gene. CDR3 length: 17 residues. The CDR3, as DNA: TGCAGTGCTGTACTAGGGGCGGGAGGGCCCATCACCGGGGAGCTGTTTTTT. Translating it yields CSAVLGAGGPITGELFF.

The rearrangement links TRBV19 to TRBJ1-1; D might be TRBD1 (5 bases). V was cut by 5 bases and J by 5 bases, with 15 bases left in between. The CDR3 runs to 14 residues. Germline values: CDR1 LNHDA, CDR2 SQIVND (reference sequence). The CDR3 sequence: CASSPGEGWTEAFF. CDR3 in DNA: TGTGCCAGTAGTCCCGGGGAGGGGTGGACTGAAGCTTTCTTT.

DNA of the CDR3: TGCGCCAGCCATACCCGGGACAGTTATGCCTACGAGCAGTACTTC. This codes for CASHTRDSYAYEQYF. V and J are TRBV5-1 and TRBJ2-7, with 7 bases matching TRBD1. Trimming removed 7 bases from V and 2 bases from J; junction bases left unmatched: 12. There are 15 residues in the CDR3. Germline values: CDR1 SGHRS, CDR2 YFSETQ.

This clonotype was observed at least ten times. This chain links TRBV20-1 with TRBJ2-7; D is perhaps TRBD1 (5 bases). Germline V gives CDR1 DFQATT, CDR2 SNEGSKA (reference sequence). Trimming removed 6 bases from V and 1 base from J, with 22 bases in between. The CDR3 consists of 16 residues. Here the CDR3 reads CSALGPQGGPSYEQYF. Here the CDR3 DNA reads TGCAGTGCCCTGGGTCCCCAGGGCGGTCCTTCCTACGAGCAGTACTTC.

Details on this clonotype: Given a much more abundant clone one base away, this may be a read error. The rearrangement joins TRBV4-1 to TRBJ2-7; weak D call: TRBD2 (6 bases). The length of the CDR3 is 15 residues. Trimming left V 1 base short and J 3 bases short, with 13 bases between. Germline CDR1 MGHRA, CDR2 YSYEKL. CDR3 sequence: CASSQGTGVFYEQYF. CDR3 sequence (DNA): TGCGCCAGCAGCCAAGGAACGGGGGTCTTCTACGAGCAGTACTTC.